What follows are 5 T cell receptor beta chains derived from one specimen sequenced in a study of tumor-infiltrating lymphocytes in primary liver carcinoma. Total RNA amounting to 500 ng was the source from which TCR beta cDNA was made with a constant-region primer. Employing slightly modified ARM-PCR, three nested multiplex PCR rounds were run, and these gave rise to the TCR beta libraries. In the first two PCR rounds, TRBV1-TRBV30 forward primers were paired with a C-beta reverse primer, and each round lasted approximately 10 cycles. TCRdb re-called the multiplex PCR reads with MiXCR, one entry per CDR3 protein. This repertoire shows about 99,000 distinct CDR3 sequences, approximately 68% found once; its top ten account for roughly 10%. RNA and DNA were co-extracted from 20-30 mg of unsorted bulk tissue. Sequencing was carried out using liver tumor tissue from sampling region 5. Subset specified: tumor region T5, tumor centre. These receptors all come from an older woman with primary liver carcinoma and hepatitis B virus infection.

Notes on this clonotype: Lacking the conserved final phenylalanine or tryptophan, this CDR3 likely reflects a read error. The V call is TRBV29-1, the J call TRBJ2-7, with 7 positions matching TRBD2. CDR3 length: 12 amino acids. Trimming cost V 5 bases and J 6 bases; bases outside gene matches: 7. Germline V gene lookup returns CDR1 SQVTM and CDR2 ANQGSEA. Written as DNA, the CDR3 is TGCAGCGTTAGACAAGCGGGACCCGAGCAGTACCTC. Its protein product is CSVRQAGPEQYL.

At least ten counts were recorded for this clonotype. V usage is TRBV6-1 and J usage is TRBJ1-1, with D tentatively TRBD1 (6 bases). The CDR3 sequence is 12 residues long. Looked up from germline, CDR1 is MNHNS and CDR2 is SASEGT. Trimming removed 6 bases from V and 5 bases from J, with 10 bases in between. CDR3 amino acids: CASSRRGTEAFF. The CDR3 coding sequence is TGTGCCAGCAGCAGAAGGGGGACTGAAGCTTTCTTT.

Only one count was recorded for this clonotype. The V and J genes are TRBV11-3 and TRBJ2-1; possibly TRBD1 for D (5 bases). The CDR3 totals 15 residues. Germline CDR1 reads SGHNT; CDR2 reads YENEEA. Trimming shortened V by 0 bases and J by 8 bases, and 14 bases separated the two germline ends. CDR3 amino acids: CASSLEGRAFDEQFF. The CDR3 DNA is TGTGCCAGCAGCTTAGAAGGCAGGGCTTTCGATGAGCAGTTCTTC. Drawing the rest from reference TRBV11-3 and TRBJ2-1, the complete variable domain is EAGVVQSPRYKIIEKKQPVAFWCNPISGHNTLYWYLQNLGQGPELLIRYENEEAVDDSQLPKDRFSAERLKGVDSTLKIQPAELGDSAVYLCASSLEGRAFDEQFFGPGTRLTVL.

This clonotype was detected only a few times. The chain combines TRBV7-3 with TRBJ2-6; D is undetermined. CDR3 size: 17 residues. The V and J ends lost 5 bases and 0 bases respectively, with 14 bases between them. Per germline, CDR1 SGHTA and CDR2 FQGTGA. CDR3 sequence reads: CASSPQALDSGANVLTF. CDR3 bases: TGTGCCAGCAGCCCCCAAGCCCTTGACTCTGGGGCCAACGTCCTGACTTTC. The complete variable domain, with remaining parts taken from reference TRBV7-3 and TRBJ2-6, reads GAGVSQTPSNKVTEKGKYVELRCDPISGHTALYWYRQSLGQGPEFLIYFQGTGAADDSGLPNDRFFAVRPEGSVSTLKIQRTERGDSAVYLCASSPQALDSGANVLTFGAGSRLTVL.

Of note for this clonotype: The junction differs from germline at one of its ends, possibly a read error. Written as DNA, the CDR3 is TGCGCCAGCAGCTTAGGGAGACTAGCGGTACCCCTCACCTTCCAAGAGACCCAGTACTTC. Protein sequence: CASSLGRLAVPLTFQETQYF. The chain joins TRBV11-3 to TRBJ2-5, with 9 bases identical to TRBD2. Germline CDR1 SGHNT, CDR2 YENEEA. This CDR3 is built from 20 residues.